These T cell receptor beta chains were read from a single sample in a study of breast tumors, draining lymph nodes, adjacent tissues. Using its own MiXCR run on the multiplex PCR reads, TCRdb lists one record per CDR3 protein. The sample has about 110,000 distinct CDR3 sequences; approximately 28% are singletons. The sample taken for sequencing was axillary lymph node tissue. The source is a female donor with breast cancer. Some clones in this sample may be carry-over from other donors' samples. Each CDR3 is given with its conserved first and last residue. D genes are given only for firm matches. Only part of the rows carry a size: once, few, many, or a class if the clone is expanded.

CDR3aa,CDR3nt,d_gene,j_gene,abundance,v_gene
CASSETGGYNEQFF,TGTGCCAGCAGCGAGACAGGGGGCTACAATGAGCAGTTCTTC,TRBD1,TRBJ2-1,many,TRBV6-6
CASSYSSGADIQYF,TGTGCCAGCAGTTACTCGAGTGGGGCCGACATTCAGTACTTC,-,TRBJ2-4,few,TRBV6-2/TRBV6-3
CSASRQVYNAQFF,TGCAGTGCTAGCAGACAGGTTTACAATGCGCAGTTCTTC,-,TRBJ2-1,-,TRBV20-1
CSAGLAGSQNIQYF,TGCAGTGCGGGACTAGCGGGATCACAAAACATTCAGTACTTC,TRBD2,TRBJ2-4,many,TRBV20-1
CASRLNTEAFF,TGTGCCAGTAGGTTGAACACTGAAGCTTTCTTT,-,TRBJ1-1,many,TRBV19
CASSVVGAFSGNTIYF,TGTGCCAGCAGCGTAGTGGGGGCATTCTCTGGAAACACCATATATTTT,-,TRBJ1-3,many,TRBV9
CASTGTGGYNEQFF,TGTGCCAGTACCGGGACAGGGGGGTACAATGAGCAGTTCTTC,TRBD1,TRBJ2-1,many,TRBV19
CASLTNPGANEKLFF,TGTGCCAGCCTTACGAACCCTGGGGCTAATGAAAAACTGTTTTTT,-,TRBJ1-4,many,TRBV2
CASSHGRGGETQYF,TGTGCCAGCAGTCACGGACGGGGAGGAGAGACCCAGTACTTC,-,TRBJ2-5,-,TRBV12-3/TRBV12-4
CASSWGTSGGETQYF,TGTGCCAGCAGCTGGGGGACTAGCGGTGGGGAGACCCAGTACTTC,TRBD2,TRBJ2-5,-,TRBV5-6
CASSPGGTETQYF,TGTGCCAGCAGTCCGGGGGGGACAGAGACCCAGTACTTC,TRBD2,TRBJ2-5,many,TRBV12-3/TRBV12-4
CASSMQGPNEKLFF,TGCGCCAGCAGCATGCAAGGGCCTAATGAAAAACTGTTTTTT,-,TRBJ1-4,many,TRBV5-1
CASSVAGTGKDYGYTF,TGTGCCAGCAGCGTAGCCGGGACAGGGAAGGACTATGGCTACACCTTC,TRBD1,TRBJ1-2,few,TRBV9
CASSEALHQPQHF,TGTGCCAGCAGTGAAGCTCTCCATCAGCCCCAGCATTTT,-,TRBJ1-5,many,TRBV6-1
CASSQDETETQYF,TGCGCCAGCAGCCAAGATGAGACGGAGACCCAGTACTTC,-,TRBJ2-5,many,TRBV4-1
CSARRGTANYGYTF,TGCAGTGCTAGACGGGGGACAGCTAACTATGGCTACACCTTC,TRBD1,TRBJ1-2,once,TRBV20-1
CASSIDNQGQPQHF,TGTGCCAGTAGTATAGACAATCAGGGTCAGCCCCAGCATTTT,-,TRBJ1-5,-,TRBV19
CASSLDQEGTDTQYF,TGCGCCAGCAGCTTGGATCAGGAGGGGACAGATACGCAGTATTTT,-,TRBJ2-3,many,TRBV5-1
CASSLRRVGVYEQYF,TGTGCCAGCAGCCTCAGACGAGTAGGGGTTTACGAGCAGTACTTC,-,TRBJ2-7,many,TRBV14
CASSGQGGEAFF,TGTGCCAGCAGCGGACAGGGTGGTGAAGCTTTCTTT,TRBD1,TRBJ1-1,-,TRBV6-5
CASSIRGVQPQHF,TGTGCCAGCAGCATCAGGGGGGTTCAGCCCCAGCATTTT,TRBD1,TRBJ1-5,many,TRBV5-5
CASTPTSEKETQYF,TGTGCCAGCACCCCGACTAGCGAAAAAGAGACCCAGTACTTC,TRBD2,TRBJ2-5,-,TRBV12-3/TRBV12-4
CASSPGSGYTF,TGTGCCAGCAGCCCAGGGTCTGGCTACACCTTC,-,TRBJ1-2,-,TRBV7-9
CASTATGGGYTF,TGTGCCAGCACTGCGACAGGGGGAGGCTACACCTTC,TRBD1,TRBJ1-2,many,TRBV25-1
CASSIGRGTTDTQYF,TGTGCCAGTAGTATCGGCAGGGGAACGACAGATACGCAGTATTTT,-,TRBJ2-3,many,TRBV19
CASTWTGLGETQYF,TGTGCCAGCACTTGGACAGGGCTGGGTGAGACCCAGTACTTC,TRBD1,TRBJ2-5,many,TRBV2
CASGRTRDRVDKDEKLFF,TGTGCCAGTGGGCGGACCCGGGACAGGGTGGATAAGGATGAAAAACTGTTTTTT,TRBD1,TRBJ1-4,few,TRBV27
CASSFRGPDERLFF,TGTGCCAGCAGCTTTAGGGGGCCCGATGAACGACTGTTTTTT,TRBD1,TRBJ1-4,-,TRBV7-9
CSARNREETQYF,TGCAGTGCTAGAAACAGAGAAGAGACCCAGTACTTC,-,TRBJ2-5,many,TRBV20-1
CASSLASGGADTQYF,TGTGCCAGCAGCTTAGCTAGCGGGGGCGCAGATACGCAGTATTTT,TRBD2,TRBJ2-3,many,TRBV7-8
CASRGQPNQPQHF,TGTGCCAGCAGAGGGCAGCCTAATCAGCCCCAGCATTTT,-,TRBJ1-5,many,TRBV5-5
CAWGRANEQFF,TGTGCCTGGGGCAGGGCCAATGAGCAGTTCTTC,-,TRBJ2-1,many,TRBV30
CALRAGGSQYF,TGTGCACTCCGAGCGGGGGGTTCGCAGTATTTT,TRBD2,TRBJ2-3,few,TRBV12-3/TRBV12-4
CASSPSGGAAGELFF,TGTGCCAGCAGCCCTAGCGGGGGGGCGGCCGGGGAGCTGTTTTTT,TRBD2,TRBJ2-2,-,TRBV7-3